This T cell receptor (beta chain) came from a study of blood T cell repertoires in COVID-19. This clone has only a few counts. Per the original methods: Reference gene primer amplification yielded estimated nucleated cell counts. Data came from immunoSEQ multiplex PCR; TCRdb stores just in-frame clones and leaves some out. That table is the source of V, J and clone size, and D and trimming were worked out from the DNA. The data contain some 320,000 clones, 70% to 90% of them singletons. The ends were cut back, 6 bases at V and 2 bases at J, with 13 bases in the middle. CDR3 size: 14 residues. The germline gives CDR1 MDHEN, CDR2 SYDVKM. Across under 25 US areas, participants ranged in age from 18 to 89 years.

The chain has TRBV28 and TRBJ1-2; TRBD1 might be the D (6 bases). Source material: PBMCs or T cells enriched from blood (not recorded which). The TCR originated in a woman aged 25-40 years who had recovered from COVID-19. CDR3 sequence: CASSFLTGNYGYTF. Here the CDR3 DNA reads TGTGCCAGCAGCTTCCTCACAGGGAACTATGGCTACACCTTC.